The rows below give T cell receptor beta chains drawn from one sample of a study of shared clonotypes between healthy human individuals. The data were produced by immunoSEQ multiplex PCR, yet TCRdb's version contains in-frame clones alone and is incomplete. The table shows roughly 2.2 million clones, with 93% occurring only once. The specimen was naive CD4+ T cells from PBMCs. These receptors came from a man younger than 35 in good health. Some clones in this sample may be carry-over from other donors' samples. CDR3s include the opening cysteine and the closing phenylalanine or tryptophan. D genes are given only for firm matches. The size entry is marked missing in some rows and otherwise reads once, few, many or a size class.

D gene	V gene	clone size	J gene	CDR3 protein
NA	TRBV30	NA	TRBJ2-6	CAWSAGNLPSGANVLTF
NA	TRBV28	NA	TRBJ1-4	CASSSPAATNEKLFF
TRBD2	TRBV6-6	NA	TRBJ2-7	CASREGGRAYEQYF
NA	TRBV19	NA	TRBJ1-5	CASTRQATSNQPQHF
NA	TRBV5-1	NA	TRBJ1-3	CASRPSDRSGNTIYF
NA	TRBV28	NA	TRBJ2-1	CASFTLRGTGDEQFF
TRBD1	TRBV28	NA	TRBJ1-2	CASSLQGVDYGYTF
NA	TRBV18	NA	TRBJ1-2	CASSPDRRGYTF
TRBD1	TRBV5-4	NA	TRBJ1-3	CASSSQTGVLSGNTIYF
NA	TRBV10-3	NA	TRBJ2-7	CAIRGTPSGDEQYF
TRBD2	TRBV9	NA	TRBJ2-1	CASSPRTSGVLGAEQFF
NA	TRBV5-1	NA	TRBJ1-1	CASSVQGNTEAFF
TRBD1	TRBV5-7	NA	TRBJ2-5	CASRGGTGGARPRQETQYF
NA	TRBV9	NA	TRBJ2-1	CASSPSRIDSYNEQFF
NA	TRBV28	NA	TRBJ2-2	CASSFLSNTGELFF
NA	TRBV11-3	NA	TRBJ2-2	CASSLQGGMNTGELFF
NA	TRBV5-1	NA	TRBJ1-4	CASSLATPGQGLFF
NA	TRBV4-1	once	TRBJ2-5	CASSGRDSQETQYF
TRBD1	TRBV19	NA	TRBJ2-6	CATQTGAGANVLTF
NA	TRBV7-8	NA	TRBJ1-1	CASSLGNRVDTEAFF
NA	TRBV15	NA	TRBJ1-1	CATSRDHPGGGSEAFF
NA	TRBV7-9	NA	TRBJ1-1	CASSSQGWGTEAFF
NA	TRBV11-3	NA	TRBJ2-1	CASSRSGGYEQFF
NA	TRBV2	NA	TRBJ1-2	CASSVTGQLSYTF
TRBD2	TRBV19	NA	TRBJ2-5	CASSAERGAGENTQYF
NA	TRBV18	NA	TRBJ2-5	CASSPPRGQETQYF
TRBD1	TRBV10-3	NA	TRBJ1-1	CAISVTGEDTEAFF
TRBD1	TRBV6-5	NA	TRBJ1-6	CASSYKGRGRSPLHF
NA	TRBV18	NA	TRBJ1-4	CASSPQGATNEKLFF
NA	TRBV7-2	NA	TRBJ1-5	CASSFGLNQPQHF